Each of the 11 T cell receptor beta chains below was sequenced from the same sample in a study of post-analysis software for immune sequencing data (dated by TCRdb to the mid-2010s). Preparation of the library involved PCR. The sequencing machine was an Illumina HiSeq 2500. Unique molecular identifiers were incorporated into TCR beta cDNA libraries to reduce PCR and sequencing biases. The public reads were run again by TCRdb, first through fastp at Q25 and then through MiXCR, and only productive beta chains were kept. Each entry merges the rows of one CDR3 protein and shows their most common DNA and genes. A total of roughly 540,000 distinct CDR3 sequences appear in this sample, around 34% of them only once. The biggest ten clones account for under 7% of the sample. Antigen specificity for these receptors is unknown. Here is what the overall study found, with its caveats: A handful of TRBV segments, including TRBV5-6, TRBV5-1 and TRBV20-1, were significantly more frequent in patients than controls.

Sequencing was performed on blood. The receptors were gathered from a girl aged 2-17 years with multiple sclerosis.

This clonotype was counted only a few times. The chain employs TRBV7-3 and TRBJ2-1; no firm D call. Germline CDR1 SGHTA, CDR2 FQGTGA. V dropped 0 bases and J dropped 4 bases, with 13 bases sitting between them. The CDR3 covers 16 residues. CDR3 bases: TGTGCCAGCAGCTTAACGGCTGGGCCCACTTACAATGAGCAGTTCTTC. This encodes CASSLTAGPTYNEQFF. Looking up the rest from reference TRBV7-3 and TRBJ2-1 gives the full variable domain: GAGVSQTPSNKVTEKGKYVELRCDPISGHTALYWYRQSLGQGPEFLIYFQGTGAADDSGLPNDRFFAVRPEGSVSTLKIQRTERGDSAVYLCASSLTAGPTYNEQFFGPGTRLTVL.

This sequence joins TRBV19 and TRBJ2-7; the D is unclear. The CDR3 length is 12 residues. Per germline, CDR1 LNHDA and CDR2 SQIVND (reference sequence). Trimming removed 3 bases from V and 6 bases from J, with 9 bases in between. The CDR3: CASSIGLGEQYF. The CDR3 nucleotides read TGTGCCAGTAGTATCGGGCTGGGCGAGCAGTACTTC. Using reference TRBV19 and TRBJ2-7 for the parts outside the CDR3, the full variable domain is DGGITQSPKYLFRKEGQNVTLSCEQNLNHDAMYWYRQDPGQGLRLIYYSQIVNDFQKGDIAEGYSVSREKKESFPLTVTSAQKNPTAFYLCASSIGLGEQYFGPGTRLTVT.

The V call is TRBV5-1, the J call TRBJ2-6, with 12 bases lining up with TRBD1. Per germline, CDR1 SGHRS and CDR2 YFSETQ. The CDR3 is made up of 17 amino acids. V was pared by 3 bases and J by 1 base, with 2 bases of the junction left unmatched. This chain's CDR3 is CASSSGQGASGANVLTF. The CDR3 bases are TGCGCCAGCAGCTCGGGACAGGGGGCATCTGGGGCCAACGTCCTGACTTTC.

CDR3 in amino acids: CASSVTSGGAVSIQYF. CDR3 DNA sequence: TGTGCCAGCAGCGTGACTAGCGGGGGGGCGGTAAGCATTCAGTACTTC. The V gene is TRBV11-2, the J gene TRBJ2-4, with 14 bases aligning to TRBD2. Germline V gene lookup returns CDR1 SGHAT and CDR2 FQNNGV. This CDR3 has 16 residues. With V trimmed by 5 bases and J by 9 bases, 9 bases remained unmatched.

The V gene is TRBV11-2, the J gene TRBJ2-1; TRBD1 matches 8 bases. V gave up 5 bases and J gave up 1 base; unmatched junction bases: 4. This CDR3 comprises 15 residues. CDR1 and CDR2 from the germline V gene are SGHAT and FQNNGV. In DNA form, the CDR3 reads TGTGCCAGCAGCCTAAACAGGGGGTCCTACAATGAGCAGTTCTTC. It encodes CASSLNRGSYNEQFF. Drawing the rest from reference TRBV11-2 and TRBJ2-1, the complete variable domain is EAGVAQSPRYKIIEKRQSVAFWCNPISGHATLYWYQQILGQGPKLLIQFQNNGVVDDSQLPKDRFSAERLKGVDSTLKIQPAKLEDSAVYLCASSLNRGSYNEQFFGPGTRLTVL.

V and J are TRBV18 and TRBJ1-2; tentative D call: TRBD1 (5 bases). Germline CDR1 and CDR2: KGHSH and LQKENI. This CDR3 has 13 amino acids. V lost 4 bases to trimming and J lost 8 bases, with 14 bases between them. The CDR3 loop reads CASSLKQAEGYTF. The CDR3 nucleotides are TGTGCCAGCTCACTTAAACAGGCGGAAGGCTACACCTTC.

This chain connects TRBV20-1 to TRBJ2-7, with a possible D match to TRBD2 (6 bases). CDR3 length equals 13 residues. Looked up from germline, CDR1 is DFQATT and CDR2 is SNEGSKA (reference sequence). The V and J ends lost 1 base and 2 bases respectively, with 9 bases between them. The chain's CDR3 is CSARGTSPYEQYF. CDR3 in DNA: TGCAGTGCTAGAGGAACTAGCCCCTACGAGCAGTACTTC.

This clonotype was detected many times. This CDR3 is CSVQGGVGFDYTF. The CDR3 DNA is TGCAGCGTCCAAGGAGGGGTGGGTTTTGACTACACCTTC. This chain links TRBV29-1 with TRBJ1-2; the D gene is possibly TRBD1 (5 bases). The CDR3 spans 13 residues. V was cut by 6 bases and J by 10 bases, with 21 bases left in between. Germline V gene data show CDR1 as SQVTM and CDR2 as ANQGSEA.

The V and J genes are TRBV7-2 and TRBJ2-1; 10 bases are a match to TRBD1. The V segment lost 1 base and the J segment 0 bases; nucleotides outside the gene matches: 6. CDR3 size: 18 residues. Germline V gene sequence: CDR1 SGHTA, CDR2 FQGNSA. The CDR3 bases are TGTGCCAGCAGCTTAGTCGGGACAGGGGCAAGCTCCTACAATGAGCAGTTCTTC. It specifies CASSLVGTGASSYNEQFF.

The rearrangement links TRBV6-5 to TRBJ2-3, with a weak D call TRBD2 (5 bases). Looked up from germline, CDR1 is MNHEY and CDR2 is SVGAGI. V lost 0 bases and J 6 bases, leaving 16 bases between the germline ends. CDR3 size: 16 residues. CDR3 bases: TGTGCCAGCAGTTACTCGAATCAGGCCGGCGGGGATACGCAGTATTTT. Translating it yields CASSYSNQAGGDTQYF.

The rearrangement joins TRBV10-3 to TRBJ2-3; D remains unclear. V was trimmed by 8 bases and J by 2 bases, leaving 8 bases between them. Germline CDR1 reads ENHRY; CDR2 reads SYGVKD. The CDR3 runs 12 residues. The CDR3 reads CAIGGNTDTQYF. Here the CDR3 DNA reads TGTGCCATCGGCGGAAACACAGATACGCAGTATTTT.